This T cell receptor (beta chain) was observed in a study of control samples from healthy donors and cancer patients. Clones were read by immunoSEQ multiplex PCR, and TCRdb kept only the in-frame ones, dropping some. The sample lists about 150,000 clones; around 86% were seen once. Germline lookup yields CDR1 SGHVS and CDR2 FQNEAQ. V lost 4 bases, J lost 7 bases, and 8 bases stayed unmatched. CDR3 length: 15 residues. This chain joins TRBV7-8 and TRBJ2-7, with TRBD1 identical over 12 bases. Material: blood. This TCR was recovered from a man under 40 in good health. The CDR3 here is CASSSGTGGYGEQYF. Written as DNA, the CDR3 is TGTGCCAGCAGCTCGGGGACAGGGGGCTACGGGGAGCAGTACTTC. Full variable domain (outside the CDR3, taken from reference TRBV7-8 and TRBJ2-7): GAGVSQSPRYKVAKRGQDVALRCDPISGHVSLFWYQQALGQGPEFLTYFQNEAQLDKSGLPSDRFFAERPEGSVSTLKIQRTQQEDSAVYLCASSSGTGGYGEQYFGPGTRLTVT.